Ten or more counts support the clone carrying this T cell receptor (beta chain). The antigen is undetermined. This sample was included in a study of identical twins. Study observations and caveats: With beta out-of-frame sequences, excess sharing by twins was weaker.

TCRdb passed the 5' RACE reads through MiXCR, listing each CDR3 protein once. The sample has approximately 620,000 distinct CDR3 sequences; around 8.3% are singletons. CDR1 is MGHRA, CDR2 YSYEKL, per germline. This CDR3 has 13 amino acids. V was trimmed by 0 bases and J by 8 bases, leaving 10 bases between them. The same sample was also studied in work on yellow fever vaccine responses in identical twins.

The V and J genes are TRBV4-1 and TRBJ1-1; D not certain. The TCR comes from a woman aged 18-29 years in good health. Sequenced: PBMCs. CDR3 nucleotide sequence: TGCGCCAGCAGCCAAGATCTGGGCCTAGAAGCTTTCTTT. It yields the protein CASSQDLGLEAFF.